The 18 T cell receptor beta chains below were found in one sample sequenced in a study of CD8 T cells in Susac syndrome. RNA, at about 0.45 to 1 ug, was reverse transcribed with random hexamers. Using its own MiXCR run on the immunoSEQ multiplex PCR reads, TCRdb lists one record per CDR3 protein. The sample has 120,000 or so distinct CDR3 sequences; 85% to 95% are singletons. What was sequenced was CD4+ T cells from PBMCs. The receptors were sampled from a human donor in good health.

The V gene is TRBV15, the J gene TRBJ2-2; TRBD2 might be the D (6 bases). Trimming removed 3 bases from V and 2 bases from J, with 7 bases in between. This CDR3 spans 14 amino acids. CDR1 is LNHNV and CDR2 is YYDKDF in the germline V gene (reference sequence). DNA of the CDR3: TGTGCCACCAGCAGGGAGGGAAACACCGGGGAGCTGTTTTTT. It codes for CATSREGNTGELFF. Using reference TRBV15 and TRBJ2-2 for the parts outside the CDR3, the full variable domain is DAMVIQNPRYQVTQFGKPVTLSCSQTLNHNVMYWYQQKSSQAPKLLFHYYDKDFNNEADTPDNFQSRRPNTSFCFLDIRSPGLGDTAMYLCATSREGNTGELFFGEGSRLTVL.

Regarding this clonotype: At one end the junction does not follow the germline gene, possibly because of a read error. This sequence joins TRBV6-5 and TRBJ2-7, with 8 bases aligning to TRBD1. There are 14 residues in the CDR3. Germline V lookup: CDR1 MNHEY, CDR2 SVGAGI. The CDR3 nucleotides are TGTGCTAGCAGTTACTACAGGGGGGCCTACGAGCAGTACTTC. Amino acid sequence: CASSYYRGAYEQYF.

In this sample, this clonotype turned up once. The rearrangement links TRBV9 to TRBJ1-2; tentatively, D is TRBD1 (6 bases). With 3 bases removed from V and 4 bases from J, the gap between germline ends came to 16 bases. Germline V lookup: CDR1 SGDLS, CDR2 YYNGEE. This CDR3 is 15 amino acids long. The CDR3, as DNA: TGTGCCAGCAGCGCGACTGCAGGACAGCCCTATGGCTACACCTTC. This encodes CASSATAGQPYGYTF.

In its sample, this clonotype was seen once. The V and J genes are TRBV20-1 and TRBJ2-7, with D unclear. V was clipped by 0 bases and J by 2 bases, with 17 bases between them. The V gene's germline CDR1 is DFQATT and CDR2 SNEGSKA (reference sequence). This CDR3 comprises 16 residues. For the CDR3, the DNA is TGCAGTGCTAGAGATCTAGGAGAAGGGTATACCTACGAGCAGTACTTC. Amino acids: CSARDLGEGYTYEQYF.

The chain joins TRBV7-3 to TRBJ2-5, with 8 bases aligning to TRBD2. The CDR3 has 13 amino acids. J lost 3 bases, V lost 5 bases, and 2 bases had no gene match. The germline gives CDR1 SGHTA, CDR2 FQGTGA. In nucleotides, the CDR3 is TGTGCCAGCAGCATACTAGCGGAAGAGACCCAGTACTTC. Translating it yields CASSILAEETQYF. The full variable domain, rest sourced from reference TRBV7-3 and TRBJ2-5, is GAGVSQTPSNKVTEKGKYVELRCDPISGHTALYWYRQSLGQGPEFLIYFQGTGAADDSGLPNDRFFAVRPEGSVSTLKIQRTERGDSAVYLCASSILAEETQYFGPGTRLLVL.

This chain connects TRBV29-1 to TRBJ2-1; no reliable D call. Deletions cut 2 bases from V and 15 bases from J, with 23 bases between. The CDR3 covers 14 residues. Germline CDR1 and CDR2: SQVTM and ANQGSEA. CDR3 sequence (DNA): TGCAGCGTTGAATCTGATGACTTTAGGCAGGCATGGTTCTTC. This codes for CSVESDDFRQAWFF.

The chain links TRBV3-1 to TRBJ1-5, with D perhaps matching TRBD1 (5 bases). The CDR3 totals 15 residues. Germline V gene data show CDR1 as LGHDT and CDR2 as YNNKEL (reference sequence). Trimming removed 0 bases from V and 4 bases from J, with 10 bases in between. This chain's CDR3 is CASSQDSSGNQPQHF. For the CDR3, the DNA is TGTGCCAGCAGCCAAGATAGTTCAGGGAATCAGCCCCAGCATTTT.

This clonotype occurred once. The V gene is TRBV19, the J gene TRBJ2-7, with D hard to call. Germline CDR1 LNHDA, CDR2 SQIVND (reference sequence). The CDR3 is 13 residues long. V was pared by 8 bases and J by 0 bases, with 11 bases between. The CDR3 here is CASGPQSSYEQYF. DNA of the CDR3: TGTGCCAGTGGGCCTCAGAGCTCCTACGAGCAGTACTTC.

The V call is TRBV6-6, the J call TRBJ1-2, with TRBD1 matching over 9 bases. This CDR3 is built from 13 residues. Germline CDR1 is MNHNY and CDR2 is SVGAGI (reference sequence). Germline trimming cut 6 bases from V and 6 bases from J; bases unmatched to any gene: 5. DNA of the CDR3: TGTGCCAGCAGAGACGGGACAGGGAATGGCTACACCTTC. It yields the protein CASRDGTGNGYTF.

The chain is built from TRBV6-5 and TRBJ2-7; TRBD2 agrees at 12 bases. Looked up from germline, CDR1 is MNHEY and CDR2 is SVGAGI. The CDR3 runs to 17 residues. With 0 bases clipped from V and 3 bases from J, the junction kept 6 bases outside the gene matches. The CDR3 loop reads CASSYSTSGRGGYEQYF. CDR3 nucleotides: TGTGCCAGCAGTTACTCGACTAGCGGGAGAGGGGGCTACGAGCAGTACTTC.

The V call is TRBV20-1, the J call TRBJ2-5, with 12 bases that match TRBD2. Germline V CDR1 and CDR2: DFQATT, SNEGSKA (reference sequence). After removal of 4 bases from V and 7 bases from J, the junction contained 4 bases not matched to a gene. The CDR3 extends over 13 amino acids. The CDR3: CSAKPGLAGTQYF. CDR3 in DNA: TGCAGTGCTAAACCGGGACTAGCGGGGACCCAGTACTTC.

This chain links TRBV12-3 or TRBV12-4 with TRBJ1-2; possible D gene TRBD1, 6 bases. The CDR3 is made up of 19 amino acids. The V end was cut by 5 bases, the J end by 1 base, with 26 bases between. CDR3 amino acids: CASSLSGQGQIINNYGYTF. CDR3 coding DNA: TGTGCCAGCAGTCTAAGCGGACAAGGACAGATAATAAATAACTATGGCTACACCTTC.

The V call is TRBV12-3 or TRBV12-4, the J call TRBJ2-3, with D uncertain. With 4 bases removed from V and 1 base from J, the gap between germline ends came to 3 bases. The CDR3 contains 12 residues. CDR3 sequence reads: CASSSRTDTQYF. The CDR3 DNA sequence: TGTGCCAGCAGTTCCCGCACAGATACGCAGTATTTT.

The chain employs TRBV20-1 and TRBJ2-7; 8 bases align to TRBD2. Looked up from germline, CDR1 is DFQATT and CDR2 is SNEGSKA (reference sequence). V trimming: 5 bases; J trimming: 2 bases; junction bases outside the gene matches: 11. The CDR3 has 15 amino acids. CDR3 sequence (DNA): TGCAGTGCTGTAAATAGCGGGATACTCACCTACGAGCAGTACTTC. This translates into CSAVNSGILTYEQYF.

This rearrangement joins TRBV7-2 to TRBJ2-5; perhaps TRBD2 as D (5 bases). Germline V lookup: CDR1 SGHTA, CDR2 FQGNSA. Trimming shortened V by 4 bases and J by 1 base, and 10 bases separated the two germline ends. The CDR3 is made up of 14 amino acids. The CDR3, as DNA: TGTGCCAGCAGCTCCAGAGGGATCCAAGAGACCCAGTACTTC. Encoded protein: CASSSRGIQETQYF.

This chain uses TRBV7-2 with TRBJ1-5, with TRBD1 matching over 7 bases. CDR3 length: 13 amino acids. V lost 1 base, J lost 14 bases, and 8 bases stayed unmatched. CDR1 and CDR2 from the germline V gene are SGHTA and FQGNSA. CDR3 coding DNA: TGTGCCAGCAGCTTAGGAGAGACGGACAGGAAGCATTTT. It yields the protein CASSLGETDRKHF.

The V gene is TRBV15, the J gene TRBJ1-1; D might be TRBD1 (5 bases). The CDR3 contains 14 residues. V was trimmed by 1 base and J by 4 bases, leaving 10 bases between them. Germline V gene data show CDR1 as LNHNV and CDR2 as YYDKDF (reference sequence). Here the CDR3 DNA reads TGTGCCACCAGCAGAGCTGACGGGGGCACTGAAGCTTTCTTT. Protein: CATSRADGGTEAFF.

The chain couples TRBV5-1 to TRBJ2-3; possibly TRBD2 for D (6 bases). The germline CDR1 and CDR2 sequences are SGHRS and YFSETQ. The ends were cut back, 4 bases at V and 0 bases at J, with 12 bases in the middle. The CDR3 runs 15 residues. The CDR3 sequence is CASSPQGTSTDTQYF. Here the CDR3 DNA reads TGCGCCAGCAGCCCACAAGGGACTAGCACAGATACGCAGTATTTT.